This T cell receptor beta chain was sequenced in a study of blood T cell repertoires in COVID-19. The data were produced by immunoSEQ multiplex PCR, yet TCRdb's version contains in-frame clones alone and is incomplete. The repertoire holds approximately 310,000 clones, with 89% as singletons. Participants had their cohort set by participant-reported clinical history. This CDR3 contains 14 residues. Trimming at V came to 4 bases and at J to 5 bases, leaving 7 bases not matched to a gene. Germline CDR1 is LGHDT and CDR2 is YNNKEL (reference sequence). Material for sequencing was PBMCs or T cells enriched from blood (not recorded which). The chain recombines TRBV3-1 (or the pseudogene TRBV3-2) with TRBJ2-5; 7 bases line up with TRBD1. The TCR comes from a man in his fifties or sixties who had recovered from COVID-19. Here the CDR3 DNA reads TGTGCCAGCAGCCGACTACAGGGGACGGAGACCCAGTACTTC. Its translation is CASSRLQGTETQYF.